A single sample gave rise to the 27 T cell receptor beta chains below, sequenced in a study of blood T cell repertoires in COVID-19. Produced via immunoSEQ multiplex PCR; TCRdb's table is partial and in-frame only. The data show fewer than 300,000 clones, roughly 84% seen once. The source material was peripheral blood. These receptors were collected from a human donor with COVID-19, enrolled during active disease. The donor label of this sample is uncertain.

V is TRBV10-1 and J is TRBJ2-2; TRBD1 agrees at 7 bases. Germline V lookup: CDR1 WNHNN, CDR2 SYGVQD (reference sequence). Losses at the gene ends were 6 bases for V and 4 bases for J; bases not matched to a gene: 2. The CDR3 is 13 residues long. CDR3 amino acids: CASSRDSTGELFF. Written as DNA, the CDR3 is TGCGCCAGCAGCCGGGACAGCACCGGGGAGCTGTTTTTT.

The V and J genes are TRBV30 and TRBJ1-1; unclear D gene. CDR3 length equals 14 residues. V was shortened by 2 bases and J by 0 bases, with 10 bases between the two germline ends. The V gene's germline CDR1 is GTSNPN and CDR2 SVGIG (reference sequence). The CDR3 nucleotides are TGTGCCTGGAGTAGCCTGCGATTGAACACTGAAGCTTTCTTT. It encodes CAWSSLRLNTEAFF.

The rearrangement uses TRBV5-1 and TRBJ2-1, with 10 bases fitting TRBD2. The V and J ends lost 2 bases and 8 bases, in that order; junction bases with no gene match: 4. CDR1 and CDR2 from the germline V gene are SGHRS and YFSETQ. The CDR3 has 14 residues. CDR3 residues: CASSLAGTSDEQFF. DNA of the CDR3: TGCGCCAGCAGCTTAGCCGGGACTAGCGATGAGCAGTTCTTC.

This chain links TRBV7-6 with TRBJ2-7; 8 nucleotides align to TRBD2. This CDR3 has 15 amino acids. Germline loops: CDR1 SGHVS, CDR2 FNYEAQ. V was pared by 5 bases and J by 2 bases, with 8 bases of the junction left unmatched. The CDR3 protein is CASSGSTSGPYEQYF. The CDR3 nucleotides read TGTGCCAGCAGCGGATCAACTAGCGGTCCCTACGAGCAGTACTTC.

The chain combines TRBV9 with TRBJ1-3; D gene uncertain. Trimming cost V 0 bases and J 0 bases, with 4 bases left between them. This CDR3 has 14 residues. Germline assignment: CDR1 SGDLS and CDR2 YYNGEE. CDR3 coding DNA: TGTGCCAGCAGCGTAGACACCTCTGGAAACACCATATATTTT. It codes for CASSVDTSGNTIYF.

The gene calls are TRBV7-2 and TRBJ1-4, with D perhaps TRBD1 (6 bases). V was clipped by 2 bases and J by 10 bases, with 20 bases between them. In germline, CDR1 is SGHTA, CDR2 FQGNSA. CDR3 length equals 16 residues. The CDR3 loop is CASSLNAQGIAGKLFF. CDR3 sequence (DNA): TGTGCCAGCAGCTTAAACGCTCAGGGGATTGCGGGAAAACTGTTTTTT.

The chain has TRBV3-1 (or the pseudogene TRBV3-2) and TRBJ2-2; 9 positions match TRBD2. V lost 1 base and J lost 4; bases outside the gene matches: 7. This CDR3 region has 17 residues. Looked up from germline, CDR1 is LGHDT and CDR2 is YNNKEL (reference sequence). The chain's CDR3 is CASSQGLAGRGTGELFF. The CDR3 DNA follows: TGTGCCAGCAGCCAAGGGCTAGCGGGAAGGGGCACCGGGGAGCTGTTTTTT.

CDR3 loop: CASSFGGTGGDEQFF. CDR3 in DNA: TGTGCCAGCAGCTTTGGTGGGACAGGGGGCGATGAGCAGTTCTTC. The chain has TRBV11-3 and TRBJ2-1; TRBD1 aligns across 12 bases. J gave up 8 bases and V 3 bases, and 5 bases lay outside the gene matches. CDR1 and CDR2 (germline): SGHNT, YENEEA. The CDR3 covers 15 residues.

The chain is built from TRBV3-1 (or the pseudogene TRBV3-2) and TRBJ2-2, with TRBD2 identical over 9 bases. Trimming took 0 bases from V and 2 from J; bases not matched to a gene: 13. The germline CDR1 and CDR2 sequences are LGHDT and YNNKEL (reference sequence). The CDR3 has 20 residues. The CDR3 spells CASSQDRSDGAGGNTGELFF. In nucleotides, the CDR3 is TGTGCCAGCAGCCAAGATCGGTCCGACGGAGCGGGAGGTAACACCGGGGAGCTGTTTTTT.

The genes are TRBV9 and TRBJ2-2; 8 bases fit TRBD1. The CDR3 has 16 amino acids. V lost 1 base and J lost 7; bases outside the gene matches: 9. The germline V gene encodes CDR1 SGDLS and CDR2 YYNGEE. This CDR3 reads CASSVRGQVSFGELFF. The CDR3 DNA is TGTGCCAGCAGCGTAAGGGGACAGGTTTCTTTCGGGGAGCTGTTTTTT.

This clone appeared once. The V gene is TRBV10-1, the J gene TRBJ2-4; the D gene is possibly TRBD2 (6 bases). Trimming removed 8 bases at V and 0 bases at J, with 14 bases between. CDR3 length: 15 amino acids. The germline V gene encodes CDR1 WNHNN and CDR2 SYGVQD (reference sequence). As DNA, the CDR3 is TGCGCCAGCGGGGGGAAGGGTCTAGCCAAAAACATTCAGTACTTC. Its protein product is CASGGKGLAKNIQYF.

The CDR3 here is CASSWTGVVSDGYTF. The CDR3 nucleotides are TGTGCCAGCAGTTGGACAGGGGTGGTCTCGGATGGCTACACCTTC. The chain employs TRBV28 and TRBJ1-2, with 9 bases that match TRBD1. The CDR3 runs 15 residues. Germline V gene sequence: CDR1 MDHEN, CDR2 SYDVKM. V lost 4 bases to trimming and J lost 6 bases; unmatched junction nucleotides: 9.

The chain recombines TRBV4-3 with TRBJ1-2; possible D gene TRBD1, 6 bases. The CDR3 is 15 residues long. Germline V CDR1 and CDR2: LGHNA, YSLEER. The ends were cut back, 2 bases at V and 8 bases at J, with 18 bases in the middle. CDR3: CASSQSFRGAGGYTF. Here the CDR3 DNA reads TGCGCCAGCAGCCAATCTTTCCGGGGGGCAGGAGGCTACACCTTC.

The chain links TRBV27 to TRBJ2-7, with D perhaps TRBD1 (5 bases). The length of the CDR3 is 13 residues. Germline-derived CDR1 and CDR2 are MNHEY and SMNVEV (reference sequence). Trimming pared 5 bases from V and 5 bases from J, leaving 13 bases between. CDR3 sequence reads: CASSRDSSDEQYF. The CDR3 nucleotides read TGTGCCAGCAGTCGAGACAGTTCGGACGAGCAGTACTTC.

V and J are TRBV4-2 and TRBJ2-7, with 8 bases matching TRBD2. From germline, CDR1 is LGHNA and CDR2 YNFKEQ. V was pared by 2 bases and J by 3 bases, with 6 bases of the junction left unmatched. The CDR3 contains 15 residues. CDR3 sequence (DNA): TGTGCCAGCAGCCAAACCCAGCGGGAGAACTACGAGCAGTACTTC. Translated: CASSQTQRENYEQYF.

The rearrangement links TRBV6-5 to TRBJ2-7; D possibly corresponds to TRBD1 (8 bases). Trimming took off 5 bases at V and 2 bases at J, with 16 bases between the two ends. The CDR3 spans 15 residues. CDR1 is MNHEY and CDR2 is SVGAGI in the germline V gene. CDR3: CASSPTGEGTYEQYF. For the CDR3, the DNA is TGTGCCAGCAGTCCGACAGGGGAGGGCACCTACGAGCAGTACTTC.

The gene calls are TRBV20-1 and TRBJ1-2, with 7 bases matching TRBD1. The V gene's germline CDR1 is DFQATT and CDR2 SNEGSKA (reference sequence). This CDR3 region has 11 residues. The V and J ends lost 6 bases and 8 bases, in that order; junction bases with no gene match: 6. Written as DNA, the CDR3 is TGCAGTGCAAGACAGGGAGGCGGCTACACCTTC. This sequence encodes CSARQGGGYTF.

This sequence joins TRBV5-1 and TRBJ1-2, with 7 bases that match TRBD1. The CDR3 loop spans 15 amino acids. CDR1 SGHRS and CDR2 YFSETQ come from the germline V gene. V trimming: 2 bases; J trimming: 4 bases; junction bases outside the gene matches: 8. CDR3 sequence reads: CASSFYMTGSYGYTF. For the CDR3, the DNA is TGCGCCAGCAGCTTTTATATGACAGGGAGCTATGGCTACACCTTC.

The rearrangement joins TRBV28 to TRBJ1-2; TRBD1 aligns across 9 bases. Germline CDR1 reads MDHEN; CDR2 reads SYDVKM. This CDR3 is built from 14 residues. The junction had 6 bases not matched to a gene; V was cut back by 6 bases and J by 4 bases. This CDR3 is CASRVTGGVYGYTF. CDR3 nucleotide sequence: TGTGCCAGCAGGGTTACAGGGGGCGTCTATGGCTACACCTTC.

This rearrangement joins TRBV29-1 to TRBJ1-2; 7 bases are a match to TRBD1. Germline V CDR1 and CDR2: SQVTM, ANQGSEA. CDR3 size: 13 residues. V shed 4 bases and J 2 bases; nucleotides not matched to a gene: 4. CDR3 protein: CSVGAGGNYGYTF. Written as DNA, the CDR3 is TGCAGCGTTGGGGCAGGGGGGAACTATGGCTACACCTTC. Full variable domain (remainder filled in from reference TRBV29-1 and TRBJ1-2): SAVISQKPSRDICQRGTSLTIQCQVDSQVTMMFWYRQQPGQSLTLIATANQGSEATYESGFVIDKFPISRPNLTFSTLTVSNMSPEDSSIYLCSVGAGGNYGYTFGSGTRLTVV.

The chain uses TRBV3-1 (or the pseudogene TRBV3-2) and TRBJ2-2, with TRBD2 matching over 15 bases. V lost 2 bases to trimming and J lost 6 bases; unmatched junction nucleotides: 4. Germline assignment: CDR1 LGHDT and CDR2 YNNKEL (reference sequence). The CDR3 contains 17 residues. The CDR3 reads CASSQSGLAGGAGELFF. The CDR3 coding sequence is TGTGCCAGCAGCCAATCGGGACTAGCGGGAGGCGCCGGGGAGCTGTTTTTT.

This chain joins TRBV25-1 and TRBJ2-3, with TRBD1 matching over 7 bases. Losses at the gene ends were 11 bases for V and 2 bases for J; bases not matched to a gene: 7. Germline CDR1 and CDR2: MGHDK and SYGVNS. This CDR3 comprises 13 residues. The CDR3 DNA reads TGTGCCGGCGAGGACAGGTCCACAGATACGCAGTATTTT. The encoded protein is CAGEDRSTDTQYF.

The chain combines TRBV6-5 with TRBJ1-2; D is perhaps TRBD1 (6 bases). Trimming pared 6 bases from V and 5 bases from J, leaving 10 bases between. The germline gives CDR1 MNHEY, CDR2 SVGAGI. The CDR3 is 12 amino acids. CDR3 amino acids: CASRDSSYGYTF. The DNA for the CDR3 is TGTGCCAGCAGGGACAGTAGTTATGGCTACACCTTC.

This chain joins TRBV20-1 and TRBJ1-5; no reliable D call. The CDR3 length is 12 residues. V shed 3 bases and J shed 5 bases, with 8 bases lying between them. Germline assignment: CDR1 DFQATT and CDR2 SNEGSKA (reference sequence). The CDR3, as DNA: TGCAGTGCTAGTGACCCTGATCAGCCCCAGCATTTT. Translated, it gives CSASDPDQPQHF.

The V call is TRBV5-1, the J call TRBJ2-1; 7 bases match TRBD1. The CDR3 consists of 14 residues. Germline V gene data show CDR1 as SGHRS and CDR2 as YFSETQ. The V segment lost 1 base and the J segment 4 bases; nucleotides outside the gene matches: 2. DNA of the CDR3: TGCGCCAGCAGCTTGTTGGACAGGTACAATGAGCAGTTCTTC. It encodes CASSLLDRYNEQFF.

V is TRBV7-2 and J is TRBJ1-2; D not certain. The CDR3 is 12 residues long. CDR1 is SGHTA and CDR2 is FQGNSA in the germline V gene. V shed 5 bases and J shed 8 bases, with 12 bases lying between them. As DNA, the CDR3 is TGTGCCAGCAGCGTAGATGAGGGCGGCTACACCTTC. Its translation is CASSVDEGGYTF.

About this clone itself: This may be a read error: a much more frequent sequence differs by one nucleotide. The sample has other DNA sequences that encode this CDR3 too. The chain carries TRBV28 and TRBJ2-7; 10 bases agree with TRBD1. The CDR3 length is 13 residues. From germline, CDR1 is MDHEN and CDR2 SYDVKM. V lost 6 bases and J lost 3; bases outside the gene matches: 2. The CDR3 nucleotides are TGTGCCAGCAGGCGGACAGGGGGCTACGAGCAGTACTTC. It specifies CASRRTGGYEQYF.